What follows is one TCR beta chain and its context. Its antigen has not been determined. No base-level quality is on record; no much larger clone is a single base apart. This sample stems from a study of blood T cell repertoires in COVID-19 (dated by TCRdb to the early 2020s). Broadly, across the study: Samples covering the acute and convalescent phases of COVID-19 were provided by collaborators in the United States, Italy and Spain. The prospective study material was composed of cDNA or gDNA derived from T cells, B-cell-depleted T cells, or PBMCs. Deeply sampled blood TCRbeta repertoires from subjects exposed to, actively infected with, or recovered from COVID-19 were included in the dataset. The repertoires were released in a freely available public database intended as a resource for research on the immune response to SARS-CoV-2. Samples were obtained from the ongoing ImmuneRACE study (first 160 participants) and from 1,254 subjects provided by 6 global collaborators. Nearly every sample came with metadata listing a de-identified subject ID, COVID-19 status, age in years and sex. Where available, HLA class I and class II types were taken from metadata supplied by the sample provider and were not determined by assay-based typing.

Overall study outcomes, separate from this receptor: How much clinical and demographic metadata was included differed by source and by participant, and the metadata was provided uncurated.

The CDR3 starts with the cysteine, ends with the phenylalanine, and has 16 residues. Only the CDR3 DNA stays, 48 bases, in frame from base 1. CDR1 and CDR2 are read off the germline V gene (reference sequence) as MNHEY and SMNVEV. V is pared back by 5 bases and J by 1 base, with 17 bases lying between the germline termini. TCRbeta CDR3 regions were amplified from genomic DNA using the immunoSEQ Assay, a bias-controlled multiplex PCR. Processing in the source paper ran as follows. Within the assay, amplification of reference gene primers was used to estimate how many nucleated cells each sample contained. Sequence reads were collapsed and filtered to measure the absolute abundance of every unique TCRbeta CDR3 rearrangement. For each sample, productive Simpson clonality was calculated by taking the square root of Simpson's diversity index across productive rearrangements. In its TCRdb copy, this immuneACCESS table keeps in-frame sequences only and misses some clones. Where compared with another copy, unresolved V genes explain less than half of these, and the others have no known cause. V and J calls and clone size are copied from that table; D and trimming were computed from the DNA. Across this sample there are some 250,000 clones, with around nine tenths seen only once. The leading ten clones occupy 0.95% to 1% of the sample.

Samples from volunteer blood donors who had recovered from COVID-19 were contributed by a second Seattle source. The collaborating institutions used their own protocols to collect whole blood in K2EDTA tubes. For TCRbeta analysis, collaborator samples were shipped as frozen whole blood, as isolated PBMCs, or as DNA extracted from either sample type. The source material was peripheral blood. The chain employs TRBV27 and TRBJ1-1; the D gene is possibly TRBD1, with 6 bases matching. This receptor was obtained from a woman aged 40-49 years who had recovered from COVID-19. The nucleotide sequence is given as TGTGCCAGCAGTCCCCGGGGGGCACCCAAGAACACTGAAGCTTTCTTT. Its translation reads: CASSPRGAPKNTEAFF.